The source of this T cell receptor beta chain is a study of CD8 T cells in ankylosing spondylitis. The study's findings and limits: A motif of roughly 8 highly homologous TCR beta variants was seen as apparently characteristic of ankylosing spondylitis blood.

This clonotype has just a few counts. The antigen is undetermined. TCRdb itself ran the 5' RACE reads through MiXCR, one entry per CDR3 protein. The sample consists of 180,000 or so distinct CDR3 sequences, under 14% of them appearing once. CDR3 length equals 13 residues. Germline CDR1 SQVTM, CDR2 ANQGSEA. V was trimmed by 7 bases and J by 7 bases, leaving 16 bases between them. The clonotype comes from a male donor with ankylosing spondylitis or in good health (not recorded which). The sequenced material came from blood, either unsorted or a sorted T cell fraction (not recorded which). The chain joins TRBV29-1 to TRBJ2-2; no definite D call. In DNA, the CDR3 is TGCAGCGCCCGGACGGCCTCCAGCGGGGAGCTGTTTTTT. Amino acid sequence: CSARTASSGELFF.